This T cell receptor beta chain was found in a study of OX40 agonist ivuxolimab in advanced cancers. Study details: The patients' treatment was ivuxolimab, an agonistic anti-OX40 (CD134) antibody. Study-level results: At 0.1 to 3.0 mg/kg and by week 6, clonal expansion occurred in CD4+ and CD8+ blood T cells. The study found that CD8+ T cells averaged more expanded clones than CD4+.

A note on this clone: The antigen remains undetermined.

TCRdb keeps only in-frame clones here, not all; method: immunoSEQ multiplex PCR. The sample has some 26,000 clones, approximately 80% seen once; the top ten hold approximately 26%. This CDR3 comprises 14 residues. V shed 6 bases and J shed 8 bases, with 16 bases lying between them. From germline, CDR1 is SEHNR and CDR2 FQNEAQ (reference sequence). This TCR derives from an adult with an advanced solid tumor such as melanoma, head and neck, liver or kidney cancer. V is TRBV7-9 and J is TRBJ1-4; no reliable D call. The specimen comprised CD4+ or CD8+ T cells sorted from blood, sampled in a trial of the OX40 agonist ivuxolimab. In DNA form, the CDR3 reads TGTGCCAGCAGGGAGCTGTCAACCGACGAAAAACTGTTTTTT. Residues: CASRELSTDEKLFF.